Detailed here is one T cell receptor beta chain. The CDR3 consists of 14 residues. The V segment lost 5 bases and the J segment 1 base; nucleotides outside the gene matches: 4. Germline V gene lookup returns CDR1 SGHTA and CDR2 FQGNSA. The sample originates from a study of blood T cell repertoires in COVID-19. Data came from immunoSEQ multiplex PCR; TCRdb stores just in-frame clones and leaves some out. The profile shows some 180,000 clones, about 80% of them singletons. The sample taken for sequencing was peripheral blood. The chain uses TRBV7-2 and TRBJ2-7; 8 nucleotides line up with TRBD1. The clonotype originates from an elderly woman with acute or convalescent COVID-19. CDR3 DNA sequence: TGTGCCAGCAGCCCTGGGACAGGATCCTACGAGCAGTACTTC. Translated: CASSPGTGSYEQYF.